One and the same sample provided the 17 T cell receptor beta chains below, sequenced in a study of beta chain features in type 1 diabetes. Reverse transcription of all isolated RNA meant that expressed TCRB transcripts were sequenced. Clones were read by immunoSEQ multiplex PCR, and TCRdb kept only the in-frame ones, dropping some. The sample has roughly 230,000 clones, over 8.5% seen once. The specimen was naive CD4+ T cells from blood. These receptors were obtained from a woman younger than 35 in good health.

The chain carries TRBV2 and TRBJ2-5; possible D gene TRBD2, 6 bases. Trimming pared 6 bases from V and 1 base from J, leaving 12 bases between. Germline CDR1 reads SNHLY; CDR2 reads FYNNEI. The CDR3 covers 14 residues. The chain's CDR3 is CASSPERVQETQYF. The DNA for the CDR3 is TGTGCCAGCAGCCCCGAGCGGGTCCAAGAGACCCAGTACTTC.

In this sample, this clone turned up a few times. This chain joins TRBV5-4 and TRBJ2-2; D unclear. Trimming shortened V by 3 bases and J by 6 bases, and 9 bases separated the two germline ends. Germline-derived CDR1 and CDR2 are SGHNT and YYREEE (reference sequence). This CDR3 is 13 amino acids long. This CDR3 reads CASSYTSAGELFF. In nucleotides, the CDR3 is TGTGCCAGCAGCTATACCTCGGCCGGGGAGCTGTTTTTT.

The chain uses TRBV7-2 and TRBJ1-4, with TRBD1 identical over 7 bases. CDR3 size: 15 residues. Germline V gene data show CDR1 as SGHTA and CDR2 as FQGNSA. V lost 1 base to trimming and J lost 7 bases; unmatched junction nucleotides: 6. CDR3 coding DNA: TGTGCCAGCAGCTTAGGAGGGGGCGCGGTTGAAAAACTGTTTTTT. Translated, it gives CASSLGGGAVEKLFF.

This chain joins TRBV5-4 and TRBJ1-4; a possible D gene is TRBD1 (5 bases). The CDR3 has 15 residues. Germline lookup yields CDR1 SGHNT and CDR2 YYREEE (reference sequence). Between the trimmed V and J ends, which lost 3 bases and 0 bases, there was a span of 9 bases. The CDR3 region is CASSSKGSTNEKLFF. The CDR3 DNA follows: TGTGCCAGCAGCTCTAAGGGGTCAACTAATGAAAAACTGTTTTTT.

This clone appeared a few times. The chain joins TRBV19 to TRBJ2-4; D may be TRBD1 (5 bases). Trimming stripped 1 base from V and 0 bases from J, with 10 bases between. In germline, CDR1 is LNHDA, CDR2 SQIVND (reference sequence). The CDR3 is 16 residues long. The CDR3 DNA sequence: TGTGCCAGTAGTATAGCTGACAGACTAGCCAAAAACATTCAGTACTTC. This codes for CASSIADRLAKNIQYF.

The table lists this clone with a few counts. The CDR3 protein is CASSIAWSDEQYF. The CDR3 DNA sequence: TGTGCCAGTAGTATTGCGTGGTCGGACGAGCAGTACTTC. J is TRBJ2-7 and V is TRBV19; D is uncertain. Germline V lookup: CDR1 LNHDA, CDR2 SQIVND (reference sequence). This CDR3 has 13 amino acids. Trimming removed 3 bases at V and 5 bases at J, with 11 bases between.

This clone was detected many times. The rearrangement joins TRBV7-9 to TRBJ2-5; 7 nucleotides align to TRBD1. The CDR3 runs 13 residues. Looked up from germline, CDR1 is SEHNR and CDR2 is FQNEAQ (reference sequence). After removal of 6 bases from V and 7 bases from J, the junction contained 8 bases not matched to a gene. The CDR3 region has the DNA TGTGCCAGCAGTGAAGGGGGCCTGGGGACCCAGTACTTC. Its translation: CASSEGGLGTQYF.

The genes are TRBV19 and TRBJ2-5; a weak D match, TRBD1 (5 bases). This CDR3 comprises 15 residues. Between the trimmed V and J ends, which lost 8 bases and 4 bases, there was a span of 20 bases. CDR1 LNHDA and CDR2 SQIVND come from the germline V gene (reference sequence). This CDR3 is CASRPSVGAGETQYF. DNA of the CDR3: TGTGCCAGTCGCCCGTCGGTAGGGGCAGGAGAGACCCAGTACTTC.

This sequence joins TRBV27 and TRBJ1-2; 8 nucleotides match TRBD1. CDR3 length: 15 residues. The germline gives CDR1 MNHEY, CDR2 SMNVEV (reference sequence). The V and J ends lost 6 bases and 3 bases, in that order; junction bases with no gene match: 9. CDR3 amino acids: CASSLSRGRDYGYTF. CDR3 sequence (DNA): TGTGCCAGCAGCCTCTCCAGGGGGCGTGACTATGGCTACACCTTC.

This clone was observed a handful of times. This chain's CDR3 is CTTTDKYEQYF. The DNA of the CDR3 is TGCACCACGACAGATAAGTACGAGCAGTACTTC. V usage is TRBV20-1 and J usage is TRBJ2-7, with a tentative D call TRBD1 (5 bases). CDR1 and CDR2 (germline): DFQATT, SNEGSKA (reference sequence). This CDR3 comprises 11 residues.

This clone was seen more than once but under ten times. This chain uses TRBV5-1 with TRBJ2-7; D not certain. Germline V gene data show CDR1 as SGHRS and CDR2 as YFSETQ. V dropped 4 bases and J dropped 0 bases, with 8 bases sitting between them. The CDR3 consists of 13 residues. The CDR3 region is CASSPLSSYEQYF. DNA of the CDR3: TGCGCCAGCAGCCCTCTGTCCTCCTACGAGCAGTACTTC. Drawing the rest from reference TRBV5-1 and TRBJ2-7, the complete variable domain is KAGVTQTPRYLIKTRGQQVTLSCSPISGHRSVSWYQQTPGQGLQFLFEYFSETQRNKGNFPGRFSGRQFSNSRSEMNVSTLELGDSALYLCASSPLSSYEQYFGPGTRLTVT.

The genes are TRBV11-2 and TRBJ2-3, with 7 bases lining up with TRBD2. The CDR3 runs to 12 residues. Trimming removed 5 bases from V and 5 bases from J; junction bases left unmatched: 1. Per germline, CDR1 SGHAT and CDR2 FQNNGV. This chain's CDR3 is CASSPGGDTQYF. The CDR3 nucleotides read TGTGCCAGCAGCCCGGGGGGAGATACGCAGTATTTT. Drawing the rest from reference TRBV11-2 and TRBJ2-3, the complete variable domain is EAGVAQSPRYKIIEKRQSVAFWCNPISGHATLYWYQQILGQGPKLLIQFQNNGVVDDSQLPKDRFSAERLKGVDSTLKIQPAKLEDSAVYLCASSPGGDTQYFGPGTRLTVL.

The J gene is TRBJ2-1, the V gene TRBV7-9; no clear D gene. V lost 6 bases and J lost 5, with 5 bases in between. CDR3 length: 11 amino acids. The germline V gene has CDR1 SEHNR and CDR2 FQNEAQ (reference sequence). CDR3 amino acids: CASRQNNEQFF. The CDR3 coding sequence is TGTGCCAGCAGACAGAACAATGAGCAGTTCTTC.

There are a few counts of this clone. This chain links TRBV5-1 with TRBJ2-7, with a weak D call TRBD1 (5 bases). V gave up 0 bases and J gave up 3 bases, with 13 bases separating them. CDR3 length: 15 residues. CDR1 is SGHRS, CDR2 YFSETQ, per germline. The CDR3 spells CASSLAPGPDYEQYF. The DNA for the CDR3 is TGCGCCAGCAGCTTGGCTCCAGGGCCTGACTACGAGCAGTACTTC.

The chain links TRBV30 to TRBJ1-4; 7 bases fit TRBD1. CDR1 and CDR2 (germline): GTSNPN, SVGIG (reference sequence). Losses at the gene ends were 4 bases for V and 5 bases for J; bases not matched to a gene: 7. The CDR3 spans 14 residues. The CDR3 loop is CAWNSGTENEKLFF. Here the CDR3 DNA reads TGTGCCTGGAACTCCGGGACAGAGAATGAAAAACTGTTTTTT.

In its sample, this clone was seen a few times. The CDR3 bases are TGTGCCAGCAGCCAAAGTTGGGGGGGCGCCGGTCAGCCCCAGCATTTT. Translation gives CASSQSWGGAGQPQHF. The V gene is TRBV4-2, the J gene TRBJ1-5, with D possibly matching TRBD1 (6 bases). The V end was cut by 2 bases, the J end by 6 bases, with 17 bases between. The germline CDR1 and CDR2 sequences are LGHNA and YNFKEQ. The CDR3 is 16 residues long.

This clone was seen more than once but under ten times. This chain connects TRBV6-6 to TRBJ1-2; unclear D gene. The CDR3 has 15 residues. Germline V gene data show CDR1 as MNHNY and CDR2 as SVGAGI (reference sequence). Trimming took off 0 bases at V and 2 bases at J, with 10 bases between the two ends. The CDR3 sequence is CASSYSMSGNYGYTF. The CDR3 nucleotides are TGTGCCAGCAGTTACTCAATGTCCGGGAACTATGGCTACACCTTC.